Each of the 26 T cell receptor beta chains below was sequenced from the same sample in a study of human T cells and chemical hapten exposure (dated by TCRdb to about 2021). To prepare the library, RACE was applied. TCRdb shows the sequencer as NextSeq 500. The public reads were reprocessed in TCRdb via fastp at Q25 and MiXCR, keeping in-frame beta chains. Rows with a matching CDR3 protein are joined into one entry that keeps the most common DNA and genes. Within this sample are roughly 250,000 distinct CDR3 sequences, with about 8.1% of them counted one time only. The top ten hold over 2% of the sample. Per the publication, the time point label means: pre-sensitization, week 0. The sample's treatment or condition label is to be understood as: therapeutic diphenylcyclopropenone sensitization with weekly scalp DPC. The material sequenced was whole blood, taken in connection with sensitization to the hapten diphenylcyclopropenone (DPC). These receptor sequences come from a woman between 40 and 55 years old with alopecia areata. Some clones in this sample may be carry-over from other donors' samples.

This clonotype was detected ten times or more. The chain carries TRBV28 and TRBJ2-7, with D hard to call. The V and J ends lost 6 bases and 2 bases respectively, with 5 bases between them. The CDR3 length is 11 residues. Germline values: CDR1 MDHEN, CDR2 SYDVKM. CDR3 in amino acids: CASSVAYEQYF. CDR3 coding DNA: TGTGCCAGCAGCGTTGCCTACGAGCAGTACTTC.

The rearrangement uses TRBV4-1 and TRBJ2-4; D is undetermined. V was trimmed by 1 base and J by 0 bases, leaving 10 bases between them. From germline, CDR1 is MGHRA and CDR2 YSYEKL. The CDR3 covers 16 residues. Here the CDR3 DNA reads TGCGCCAGCAGCCAAGTAACAAACCTAGCCAAAAACATTCAGTACTTC. This sequence encodes CASSQVTNLAKNIQYF.

V and J are TRBV5-1 and TRBJ2-1; a weak D match, TRBD2 (5 bases). Deletions cut 1 base from V and 0 bases from J, with 14 bases between. Per germline, CDR1 SGHRS and CDR2 YFSETQ. This CDR3 has 17 residues. The CDR3, as DNA: TGCGCCAGCAGCTTGCGGCTAGCTGGTAGCTCCTACAATGAGCAGTTCTTC. This encodes CASSLRLAGSSYNEQFF.

This clonotype showed up just a few times. The chain links TRBV12-3 or TRBV12-4 to TRBJ1-1; 10 bases match TRBD1. V was pared by 0 bases and J by 3 bases, with 4 bases of the junction left unmatched. The CDR3 has 16 residues. CDR3 nucleotides: TGTGCCAGCAGTTTAGCCCCGGGGACAGGGGACACTGAAGCTTTCTTT. Encoded protein: CASSLAPGTGDTEAFF.

This clonotype turned up a few times. Here the CDR3 DNA reads TGTGCCAGCAGTGAGTATCCAATAGAGCGATTCTTT. This translates into CASSEYPIERFF. This chain connects TRBV2 to TRBJ1-1; no reliable D call. The length of the CDR3 is 12 residues. Germline V gene data show CDR1 as SNHLY and CDR2 as FYNNEI. The ends were cut back, 3 bases at V and 14 bases at J, with 16 bases in the middle.

This clonotype was detected a few times. J is TRBJ2-4 and V is TRBV6-2 or TRBV6-3, with 12 bases lining up with TRBD2. V lost 7 bases, J lost 6 bases, and 4 bases stayed unmatched. Germline V gives CDR1 MNHEY, CDR2 SVGEGT. The CDR3 is made up of 14 amino acids. The chain's CDR3 is CASTPTSGRNIQYF. The CDR3 region has the DNA TGTGCCAGCACCCCGACTAGCGGGAGAAACATTCAGTACTTC.

This clonotype was seen a few times. The DNA for the CDR3 is TGTGCCAGCAGCCCCACCGGGACAGGAGATGAAAAACTGTTTTTT. It is translated as CASSPTGTGDEKLFF. The chain employs TRBV7-2 and TRBJ1-4, with 8 bases identical to TRBD1. Germline lookup yields CDR1 SGHTA and CDR2 FQGNSA. V shed 5 bases, J shed 6 bases, and the junction held 8 bases outside the gene matches. The CDR3 has 15 amino acids. The entire variable domain, with the rest obtained from reference TRBV7-2 and TRBJ1-4, is as follows: GAGVSQSPSNKVTEKGKDVELRCDPISGHTALYWYRQSLGQGLEFLIYFQGNSAPDKSGLPSDRFSAERTGGSVSTLTIQRTQQEDSAVYLCASSPTGTGDEKLFFGSGTQLSVL.

The chain couples TRBV6-6 to TRBJ2-1, with D unresolved. The length of the CDR3 is 14 residues. The V and J ends lost 0 bases and 5 bases respectively, with 8 bases between them. CDR1 and CDR2 (germline): MNHNY, SVGAGI (reference sequence). This CDR3 reads CASSYSPINNEQFF. DNA for the CDR3: TGTGCCAGCAGTTACTCCCCAATCAACAATGAGCAGTTCTTC.

This rearrangement joins TRBV7-3 to TRBJ2-2, with D uncertain. The CDR3 length is 13 residues. V was trimmed by 2 bases and J by 7 bases, leaving 8 bases between them. The germline V gene encodes CDR1 SGHTA and CDR2 FQGTGA. CDR3 DNA sequence: TGTGCCAGCAGCTTAGAGGCAGGCGGGGAGCTGTTTTTT. Translating it yields CASSLEAGGELFF.

The genes are TRBV24-1 and TRBJ1-1; D call uncertain. This CDR3 region has 14 residues. The germline V gene encodes CDR1 KGHDR and CDR2 SFDVKD. V lost 2 bases to trimming and J lost 1 base, with 7 bases between them. The CDR3 spells CATSDSTENTEAFF. The CDR3, as DNA: TGTGCCACCAGTGATTCGACGGAGAACACTGAAGCTTTCTTT.

The CDR3 coding sequence is TGTGCCAGCAGCCTGGCCCTAGCCGCCTCCTACAATGAGCAGTTCTTC. It encodes CASSLALAASYNEQFF. The J gene is TRBJ2-1, the V gene TRBV4-2; D might be TRBD2 (5 bases). V was cut by 4 bases and J by 0 bases, with 13 bases left in between. CDR1 is LGHNA, CDR2 YNFKEQ, per germline. CDR3 length: 16 amino acids.

Only a few counts were recorded for this clonotype. The chain links TRBV7-6 to TRBJ2-1; weak D call: TRBD2 (5 bases). The CDR3 contains 13 residues. From germline, CDR1 is SGHVS and CDR2 FNYEAQ. Trimming took 0 bases from V and 5 from J, leaving 5 bases between them. For the CDR3, the DNA is TGTGCCAGCAGCTTAGCAGCGGACAATGAGCAGTTCTTC. This translates into CASSLAADNEQFF.

This chain joins TRBV6-1 and TRBJ2-7, with 7 bases fitting TRBD1. V was pared by 3 bases and J by 0 bases, with 8 bases of the junction left unmatched. The CDR3 is 16 residues long. Germline loops: CDR1 MNHNS, CDR2 SASEGT. CDR3: CASSDLPTGSSYEQYF. CDR3 DNA sequence: TGTGCCAGCAGTGATCTCCCGACAGGGAGCTCCTACGAGCAGTACTTC.

There are a few counts of this clonotype. The chain joins TRBV2 to TRBJ2-1, with D tentatively TRBD2 (5 bases). Between the trimmed V and J ends, which lost 1 base and 8 bases, there was a span of 27 bases. The CDR3 contains 19 residues. The germline V gene encodes CDR1 SNHLY and CDR2 FYNNEI. In nucleotides, the CDR3 is TGTGCCAGCAGTGAAGTTCGTCTAGTAGCGCGCACCGGAACGGATGAGCAGTTCTTC. Protein: CASSEVRLVARTGTDEQFF.

As to this clonotype: A read error may explain this, as a much larger clone is one base away. The chain uses TRBV28 and TRBJ2-1; D might be TRBD1 (5 bases). Per the germline V gene, CDR1 is MDHEN and CDR2 is SYDVKM. Trimming removed 8 bases at V and 6 bases at J, with 17 bases between. The CDR3 spans 14 residues. The CDR3: CASYTRVGFNEQFF. The DNA for the CDR3 is TGTGCCAGCTATACCAGGGTCGGTTTCAATGAGCAGTTCTTC.

This rearrangement joins TRBV7-2 to TRBJ2-3; no definite D call. The CDR3 runs 13 residues. The ends were cut back, 1 base at V and 5 bases at J, with 7 bases in the middle. Germline V gene lookup returns CDR1 SGHTA and CDR2 FQGNSA. CDR3 residues: CASSLDKQDTQYF. The CDR3 coding sequence is TGTGCCAGCAGCTTAGATAAGCAAGATACGCAGTATTTT.

The CDR3 DNA follows: TGCGCCAGCAGCTTCCAGGCAGACGACACTGAAGCTTTCTTT. Residues: CASSFQADDTEAFF. The rearrangement links TRBV5-1 to TRBJ1-1; D call uncertain. Germline V gives CDR1 SGHRS, CDR2 YFSETQ. Trimming stripped 2 bases from V and 3 bases from J, with 11 bases between. This CDR3 contains 14 residues.

This rearrangement joins TRBV29-1 to TRBJ2-2; D perhaps matches TRBD1 (6 bases). Germline V gene sequence: CDR1 SQVTM, CDR2 ANQGSEA. Trimming shortened V by 6 bases and J by 0 bases, and 11 bases separated the two germline ends. The CDR3 consists of 14 residues. CDR3 in amino acids: CSVRDITNTGELFF. The CDR3 DNA reads as TGCAGCGTCCGGGACATCACGAACACCGGGGAGCTGTTTTTT.

The chain has TRBV12-3 or TRBV12-4 and TRBJ2-2; D uncertain. The CDR3 is 13 residues long. Trimming removed 3 bases at V and 6 bases at J, with 8 bases between. The CDR3 here is CASSFRVSGELFF. Here the CDR3 DNA reads TGTGCCAGCAGTTTCCGGGTATCCGGGGAGCTGTTTTTT.

This chain connects TRBV20-1 to TRBJ2-2; 11 nucleotides match TRBD2. V gave up 5 bases and J gave up 1 base; unmatched junction bases: 3. The germline V gene has CDR1 DFQATT and CDR2 SNEGSKA (reference sequence). This CDR3 comprises 15 residues. The CDR3 reads CSALAGGRNTGELFF. The CDR3 DNA reads TGCAGTGCTTTAGCGGGAGGGAGGAACACCGGGGAGCTGTTTTTT.

This clonotype was counted at least ten times. V is TRBV2 and J is TRBJ1-1; D gene ambiguous. Germline CDR1 and CDR2: SNHLY and FYNNEI. V gave up 3 bases and J gave up 0 bases, with 8 bases separating them. The CDR3 sequence is 14 residues long. The CDR3 coding sequence is TGTGCCAGCAGTGAGGGCCGGATGAACACTGAAGCTTTCTTT. As protein: CASSEGRMNTEAFF.

The V and J genes are TRBV21-1 and TRBJ2-3; the DNA was not used to check the table's D call, TRBD2. TRBV21-1 has pseudogene status. The CDR3 is 18 amino acids. CDR3 sequence reads: CASSPRIGLFSSKDTQYF. The CDR3, as DNA: TGTGCCAGCAGCCCTCGGATAGGACTATTCAGTAGTAAAGATACGCAGTATTTT.

This clonotype was seen many times. The J gene is TRBJ2-2, the V gene TRBV29-1; D unresolved. The CDR3 extends over 12 amino acids. Trimming cost V 7 bases and J 6 bases, with 12 bases left between them. Per the germline V gene, CDR1 is SQVTM and CDR2 is ANQGSEA. DNA for the CDR3: TGCAGCGCCGACCAGGTGGCCGGGGAGCTGTTTTTT. Its protein is CSADQVAGELFF.

J is TRBJ2-5 and V is TRBV14; D call uncertain. The germline V and J ends were trimmed by 2 bases and 7 bases, with 11 bases remaining between them. CDR3 length equals 13 residues. Germline loops: CDR1 SGHDN, CDR2 FVKESK. This chain's CDR3 is CASSQQSLGTQYF. The DNA for the CDR3 is TGTGCCAGCAGCCAACAGAGTCTAGGGACCCAGTACTTC.

J is TRBJ2-1 and V is TRBV5-1; TRBD2 aligns across 8 bases. Germline CDR1 reads SGHRS; CDR2 reads YFSETQ. After removal of 4 bases from V and 4 bases from J, the junction contained 4 bases not matched to a gene. The CDR3 is 14 amino acids. CDR3 nucleotides: TGCGCCAGCAGCGGTCTAGCGGGTTACAATGAGCAGTTCTTC. Its protein is CASSGLAGYNEQFF.

The rearrangement joins TRBV7-8 to TRBJ2-1; D may be TRBD1 or TRBD2 (6 bases each). Germline assignment: CDR1 SGHVS and CDR2 FQNEAQ. The CDR3 length is 14 residues. With 5 bases removed from V and 6 bases from J, the gap between germline ends came to 14 bases. The CDR3 bases are TGTGCCAGCAGCATAGACGGAGGGGGCAATGAGCAGTTCTTC. Translated: CASSIDGGGNEQFF. Using reference TRBV7-8 and TRBJ2-1 for the parts outside the CDR3, the full variable domain is GAGVSQSPRYKVAKRGQDVALRCDPISGHVSLFWYQQALGQGPEFLTYFQNEAQLDKSGLPSDRFFAERPEGSVSTLKIQRTQQEDSAVYLCASSIDGGGNEQFFGPGTRLTVL.